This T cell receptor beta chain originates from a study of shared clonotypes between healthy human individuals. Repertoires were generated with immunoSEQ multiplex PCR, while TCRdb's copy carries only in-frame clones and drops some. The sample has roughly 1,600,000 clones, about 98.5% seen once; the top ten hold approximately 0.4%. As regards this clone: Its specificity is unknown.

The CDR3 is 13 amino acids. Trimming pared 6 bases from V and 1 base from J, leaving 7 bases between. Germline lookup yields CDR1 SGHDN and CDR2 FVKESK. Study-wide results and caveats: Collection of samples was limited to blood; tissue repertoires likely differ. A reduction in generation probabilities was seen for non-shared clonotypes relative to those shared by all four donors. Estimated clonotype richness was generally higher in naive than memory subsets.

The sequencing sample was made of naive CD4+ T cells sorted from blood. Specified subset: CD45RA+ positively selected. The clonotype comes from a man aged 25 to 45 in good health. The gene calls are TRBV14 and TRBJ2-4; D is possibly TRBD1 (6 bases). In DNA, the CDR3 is TGTGCCAGCAGTGACAGGGCCAAAAACATTCAGTACTTC. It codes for CASSDRAKNIQYF.